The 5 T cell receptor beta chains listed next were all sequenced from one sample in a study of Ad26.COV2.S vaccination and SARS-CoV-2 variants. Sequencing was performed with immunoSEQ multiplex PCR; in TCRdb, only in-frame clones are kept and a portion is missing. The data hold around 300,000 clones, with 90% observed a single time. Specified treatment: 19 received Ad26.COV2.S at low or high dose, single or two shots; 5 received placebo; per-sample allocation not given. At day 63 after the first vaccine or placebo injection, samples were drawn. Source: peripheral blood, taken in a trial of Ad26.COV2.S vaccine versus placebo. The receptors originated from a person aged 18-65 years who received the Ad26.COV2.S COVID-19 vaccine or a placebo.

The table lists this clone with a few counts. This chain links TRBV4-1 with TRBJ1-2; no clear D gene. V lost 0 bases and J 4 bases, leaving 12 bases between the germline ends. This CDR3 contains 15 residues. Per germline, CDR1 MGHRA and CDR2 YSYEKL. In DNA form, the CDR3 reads TGCGCCAGCAGCCAAGATACTCGGGCAGCCTATGGCTACACCTTC. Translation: CASSQDTRAAYGYTF.

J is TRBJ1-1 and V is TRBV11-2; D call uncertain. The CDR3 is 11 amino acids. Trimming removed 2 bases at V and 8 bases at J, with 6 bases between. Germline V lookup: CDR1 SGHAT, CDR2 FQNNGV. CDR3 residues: CASSLLGEAFF. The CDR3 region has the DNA TGTGCCAGCAGCTTACTGGGAGAAGCTTTCTTT.

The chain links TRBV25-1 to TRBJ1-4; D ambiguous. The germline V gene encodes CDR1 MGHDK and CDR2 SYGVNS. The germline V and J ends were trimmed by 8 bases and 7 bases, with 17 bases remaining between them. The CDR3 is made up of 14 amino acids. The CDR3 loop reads CASGRASRGEKLFF. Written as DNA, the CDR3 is TGTGCCAGCGGTAGGGCCTCCCGGGGTGAAAAACTGTTTTTT.

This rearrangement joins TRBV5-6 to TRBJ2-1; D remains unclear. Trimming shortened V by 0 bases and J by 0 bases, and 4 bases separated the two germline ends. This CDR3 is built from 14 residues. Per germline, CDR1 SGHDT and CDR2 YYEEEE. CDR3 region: CASSLAASYNEQFF. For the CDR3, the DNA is TGTGCCAGCAGCTTGGCCGCCTCCTACAATGAGCAGTTCTTC.

CDR3 sequence (DNA): TGCGCCAGCAGCTCCGACGGGACCCAGTACTTC. Protein: CASSSDGTQYF. V gene TRBV5-1 combines with J gene TRBJ2-5; D is ambiguous. V was pared by 3 bases and J by 7 bases, with 7 bases between. CDR3 length: 11 residues. Germline CDR1 reads SGHRS; CDR2 reads YFSETQ.